The rows below give T cell receptor beta chains drawn from one sample of a study of control samples from healthy donors and cancer patients. Generated by immunoSEQ multiplex PCR, the TCRdb table keeps only in-frame clones and is missing some. Here the sample spans about 120,000 clones, around 89% being singletons. The sequenced sample was blood. The receptors derive from a man aged 40-49 years in good health. The CDR3 runs from the conserved cysteine through the conserved F or W. The D gene is left open where the match is weak. Size is omitted from some rows. Given values are once, few, many or a class for expanded clones.

DNA: TGTGCCTGGAGTCGGGGACAGGTCATAGAAAATCAGCCCCAGCATTTT; CDR3: CAWSRGQVIENQPQHF; J: TRBJ1-5; size: NA; D: TRBD1; V: TRBV30
DNA: TGTGCCAGCCGCGGACAGGAAAATTCACCCCTCCACTTT; CDR3: CASRGQENSPLHF; J: TRBJ1-6; size: once; D: TRBD1; V: TRBV7-3
DNA: TGTGCCAGCAGTTCTCCGCAGTATTTT; CDR3: CASSSPQYF; J: TRBJ2-3; size: NA; D: NA; V: TRBV6-6
DNA: TGTGCCAGCTCAAGCGGGGGGCGCCCTAGCACAGATACGCAGTATTTT; CDR3: CASSSGGRPSTDTQYF; J: TRBJ2-3; size: NA; D: TRBD2; V: TRBV18
DNA: TGTGCCAGCAGCTTTCGGGTGAACACTGAAGCTTTCTTT; CDR3: CASSFRVNTEAFF; J: TRBJ1-1; size: NA; D: NA; V: TRBV7-9
DNA: TGTGCCAGCAGTTTTCTGGGAACAACTAATGAAAAACTGTTTTTT; CDR3: CASSFLGTTNEKLFF; J: TRBJ1-4; size: NA; D: NA; V: TRBV28
DNA: TGTGCCAGCAGCACAAGCGGGGGGGGGCTCGTGACGCAGTATTTT; CDR3: CASSTSGGGLVTQYF; J: TRBJ2-3; size: NA; D: TRBD2; V: TRBV7-8
DNA: TGTGCCAGCAGGACGACAGGGTTCTATGGCTACACCTTC; CDR3: CASRTTGFYGYTF; J: TRBJ1-2; size: NA; D: TRBD1; V: TRBV28
DNA: TGTGCCAGCAGCGCCACCTACGAGCAGTACTTC; CDR3: CASSATYEQYF; J: TRBJ2-7; size: NA; D: NA; V: TRBV6-5
DNA: TGTGCCAGCAGTTACAGCACCGGGGAGCTGTTTTTT; CDR3: CASSYSTGELFF; J: TRBJ2-2; size: NA; D: NA; V: TRBV6-6
DNA: TGCGCCAGCAGCTGGGAGCCGGGGGGAAGAGGTGAAAAACTGTTTTTT; CDR3: CASSWEPGGRGEKLFF; J: TRBJ1-4; size: NA; D: NA; V: TRBV5-1
DNA: TGTGCCAGCAGTTTATCGGCAGGGTATAATGAAAAACTGTTTTTT; CDR3: CASSLSAGYNEKLFF; J: TRBJ1-4; size: NA; D: NA; V: TRBV27
DNA: TGTGCCAGCAGCTTAGCCAGGGGGCGTGTCACAGATACGCAGTATTTT; CDR3: CASSLARGRVTDTQYF; J: TRBJ2-3; size: NA; D: TRBD1; V: TRBV7-6
DNA: TGTGCCAGCAGCGTCGACGGGGGGGCCTCCGGGGAGCTGTTTTTT; CDR3: CASSVDGGASGELFF; J: TRBJ2-2; size: NA; D: TRBD2; V: TRBV9
DNA: TGCAGCGTTGAAGCGGGGGAGAACACTGAAGCTTTCTTT; CDR3: CSVEAGENTEAFF; J: TRBJ1-1; size: NA; D: NA; V: TRBV29-1
DNA: TGTGCCCTTCACGGGGGGGATCACAATGAGCAGTTCTTC; CDR3: CALHGGDHNEQFF; J: TRBJ2-1; size: NA; D: TRBD2; V: TRBV2
DNA: TGTGCCAGCAGTGAAGCCTTTCCCGGGACAGGCAACACAGATACGCAGTATTTT; CDR3: CASSEAFPGTGNTDTQYF; J: TRBJ2-3; size: once; D: TRBD1; V: TRBV2
DNA: TGTGCCATCAGTGAAGGCAGGGGAGGCAACGAGCAGTACTTC; CDR3: CAISEGRGGNEQYF; J: TRBJ2-7; size: NA; D: NA; V: TRBV10-3
DNA: TGTGCCTGGAGTCGGAGCAGGACTGAAGCTTTCTTT; CDR3: CAWSRSRTEAFF; J: TRBJ1-1; size: NA; D: NA; V: TRBV30
DNA: TGTGCCAGCAGCCACGGGGACAGGTTCAGCTACACCTTC; CDR3: CASSHGDRFSYTF; J: TRBJ1-2; size: NA; D: TRBD1; V: TRBV3-1/TRBV3-2
DNA: TGTGCCAGCAGCTTAGTAACAGGGAAGAACACTGAAGCTTTCTTT; CDR3: CASSLVTGKNTEAFF; J: TRBJ1-1; size: NA; D: NA; V: TRBV7-2
DNA: TGTGCCAGCAGTGATTGGACAGGGCACTCCTACAATGAGCAGTTCTTC; CDR3: CASSDWTGHSYNEQFF; J: TRBJ2-1; size: NA; D: TRBD1; V: TRBV6-1
DNA: TGTGCCAGCAGCAAAGCGCGGAGGGTCCGCAATCAGCCCCAGCATTTT; CDR3: CASSKARRVRNQPQHF; J: TRBJ1-5; size: NA; D: NA; V: TRBV21-1
DNA: TGTGCCAGCAGCTCTCGATGGGCAAACTATGGCTACACCTTC; CDR3: CASSSRWANYGYTF; J: TRBJ1-2; size: NA; D: NA; V: TRBV5-4
DNA: TGCGCCAGCAGCAAGGACAGGGCCGGGGAGCTGTTTTTT; CDR3: CASSKDRAGELFF; J: TRBJ2-2; size: NA; D: TRBD1; V: TRBV5-1
DNA: TGTGCCAGCAGTTACTCGGGACGGACCCTGATTGAAGCTTTCTTT; CDR3: CASSYSGRTLIEAFF; J: TRBJ1-1; size: NA; D: NA; V: TRBV6-2/TRBV6-3
DNA: TGCGCCAGCAGTGGGACGTTCGACTCTGGAAACACCATATATTTT; CDR3: CASSGTFDSGNTIYF; J: TRBJ1-3; size: NA; D: NA; V: TRBV10-2
DNA: TGTGCCAGCAGCCTAAGACTAGCGGGGGGGCCTAGGAGGACAGATACGCAGTATTTT; CDR3: CASSLRLAGGPRRTDTQYF; J: TRBJ2-3; size: NA; D: TRBD2; V: TRBV7-3
DNA: TGTGCCAGCAGTTCCCTAGGCTATGGCTACACCTTC; CDR3: CASSSLGYGYTF; J: TRBJ1-2; size: once; D: NA; V: TRBV12-3/TRBV12-4
DNA: TGTGCCAGTAGTATCGCGGCCACAGATACGCAGTATTTT; CDR3: CASSIAATDTQYF; J: TRBJ2-3; size: once; D: NA; V: TRBV19
DNA: TGTGCCAGTAGACCCTCAGGGGCGCAAAGCAATCAGCCCCAGCATTTT; CDR3: CASRPSGAQSNQPQHF; J: TRBJ1-5; size: NA; D: NA; V: TRBV19
DNA: TGTGCCAGCAGTGAAGATCCGAACACCGGGGAGCTGTTTTTT; CDR3: CASSEDPNTGELFF; J: TRBJ2-2; size: NA; D: NA; V: TRBV6-1
DNA: TGTGCCAGCAGCTTGTACAGGGCTGAGACCCAGTACTTC; CDR3: CASSLYRAETQYF; J: TRBJ2-5; size: NA; D: NA; V: TRBV5-6
DNA: TGTGCCAGCAGTTACAGGGAAGCAGATACGCAGTATTTT; CDR3: CASSYREADTQYF; J: TRBJ2-3; size: NA; D: NA; V: TRBV2
DNA: TGTGCCAGCAGTTTTGACAGGGTCAATAACTATGGCTACACCTTC; CDR3: CASSFDRVNNYGYTF; J: TRBJ1-2; size: NA; D: TRBD1; V: TRBV27
DNA: TGTGCCAGCAGCCAAGAACGGGAGGGATTCAATGAGCAGTTCTTC; CDR3: CASSQEREGFNEQFF; J: TRBJ2-1; size: NA; D: TRBD2; V: TRBV3-1/TRBV3-2
DNA: TGTGCCACCAGCAGACCAATGCAGCGGGCGCATGAAAAACTGTTTTTT; CDR3: CATSRPMQRAHEKLFF; J: TRBJ1-4; size: NA; D: NA; V: TRBV15
DNA: TGTGCCAGCAGCTTAGAACAGGCTGAAGCTTTCTTT; CDR3: CASSLEQAEAFF; J: TRBJ1-1; size: NA; D: NA; V: TRBV13
DNA: TGTGCCAGCAGCCAAGGGAAGAGCGAGCAGTACTTC; CDR3: CASSQGKSEQYF; J: TRBJ2-7; size: few; D: NA; V: TRBV3-1/TRBV3-2
DNA: TGTGCCACCAGGAGCCAGGCCTCGGAGCCCCAGCATTTT; CDR3: CATRSQASEPQHF; J: TRBJ1-5; size: NA; D: NA; V: TRBV15
DNA: TGTGCCAGTAGTACGACAGACTCCTATGGCTACACCTTC; CDR3: CASSTTDSYGYTF; J: TRBJ1-2; size: NA; D: NA; V: TRBV19
DNA: TGTGCCAGCAGTGACTCGGAAGGGGATGGCTACACCTTC; CDR3: CASSDSEGDGYTF; J: TRBJ1-2; size: NA; D: NA; V: TRBV6-4
DNA: TGCAGTGCTAGCGCCTATGAGCAGTTCTTC; CDR3: CSASAYEQFF; J: TRBJ2-1; size: NA; D: NA; V: TRBV20-1
DNA: TGTGCCAGCAGCACCCGGACAGTCTATGGCTACACCTTC; CDR3: CASSTRTVYGYTF; J: TRBJ1-2; size: NA; D: NA; V: TRBV13
DNA: TGTGCCAGCAGGCCGGGACTAGCGGGGGGCCAAGAGACCCAGTACTTC; CDR3: CASRPGLAGGQETQYF; J: TRBJ2-5; size: NA; D: TRBD2; V: TRBV2
DNA: TGTGCCAGCAGTTTAGGGCAGGGGGGGGTTCGGACTGAAGCTTTCTTT; CDR3: CASSLGQGGVRTEAFF; J: TRBJ1-1; size: NA; D: TRBD1; V: TRBV6-5
DNA: TGTGCCAGCAGCTTCAGTAGCAATCAGCCCCAGCATTTT; CDR3: CASSFSSNQPQHF; J: TRBJ1-5; size: few; D: NA; V: TRBV11-2
DNA: TGTGCCAGCAGTTCCAGTAGCGGGGGGGCCACAGATACGCAGTATTTT; CDR3: CASSSSSGGATDTQYF; J: TRBJ2-3; size: NA; D: TRBD2; V: TRBV6-5
DNA: TGTGCCAGCAGCGTAGCTACCCGGGGAGAGCAGTACTTC; CDR3: CASSVATRGEQYF; J: TRBJ2-7; size: NA; D: NA; V: TRBV9
DNA: TGTGCCAGCAGCTTAGGAGCGCGAGCCCCTAATGAAAAACTGTTTTTT; CDR3: CASSLGARAPNEKLFF; J: TRBJ1-4; size: once; D: NA; V: TRBV7-6
DNA: TGTGCCTGGAGTGCTTTCGGGGGGAGCTCCTACAATGAGCAGTTCTTC; CDR3: CAWSAFGGSSYNEQFF; J: TRBJ2-1; size: once; D: TRBD2; V: TRBV30
DNA: TGTGCCAGCAGTTCTCCCCCAGGCTACGAGCAGTACTTC; CDR3: CASSSPPGYEQYF; J: TRBJ2-7; size: NA; D: NA; V: TRBV27
DNA: TGTGCCAGCGGCGGGAGACAAGAGACCCAGTACTTC; CDR3: CASGGRQETQYF; J: TRBJ2-5; size: NA; D: TRBD2; V: TRBV7-2